Listed here are 9 T cell receptor beta chains from one sample, sequenced in a study of T cells in tuberculosis. Assay used: immunoSEQ multiplex PCR; TCRdb lists only in-frame clones, some missing. Of around 35,000 clones listed, more than 85% were seen once; the top ten hold more than 6.5%. The sample was PBMCs. The receptors stem from a donor aged 10 to 29 with latent tuberculosis or without tuberculosis infection.

This chain connects TRBV6-5 to TRBJ1-1; D remains ambiguous. Trimming stripped 2 bases from V and 0 bases from J, with 10 bases between. This CDR3 comprises 15 residues. Germline CDR1 MNHEY, CDR2 SVGAGI. The CDR3 sequence is CASSYEYAMNTEAFF. CDR3 in DNA: TGTGCCAGCAGTTACGAGTACGCCATGAACACTGAAGCTTTCTTT.

The chain joins TRBV5-1 to TRBJ1-4; D perhaps matches TRBD1 (5 bases). Germline CDR1 SGHRS, CDR2 YFSETQ. The CDR3 runs 15 residues. V lost 0 bases, J lost 4 bases, and 10 bases lay in between. The CDR3 DNA follows: TGCGCCAGCAGCTTGGTGGGGGGTGATAATGAAAAACTGTTTTTT. Amino acid sequence: CASSLVGGDNEKLFF.

The chain carries TRBV10-3 and TRBJ2-3; 10 bases agree with TRBD2. Germline trimming cut 6 bases from V and 5 bases from J; bases unmatched to any gene: 8. CDR1 ENHRY and CDR2 SYGVKD come from the germline V gene. This CDR3 comprises 15 residues. The CDR3 DNA is TGTGCCATCAGAGCAACTAGCGGGGTTGGAGATACGCAGTATTTT. Its translation is CAIRATSGVGDTQYF.

The V and J genes are TRBV7-2 and TRBJ1-4, with 8 bases aligning to TRBD1. The CDR3 length is 15 residues. V was pared by 5 bases and J by 7 bases, with 9 bases of the junction left unmatched. CDR1 SGHTA and CDR2 FQGNSA come from the germline V gene. The CDR3 DNA reads as TGTGCCAGCAGCCCCGACAGGGGCCGGATTGAAAAACTGTTTTTT. Residues: CASSPDRGRIEKLFF.

The rearrangement joins TRBV9 to TRBJ1-4; 11 bases agree with TRBD1. V dropped 7 bases and J dropped 5; count of bases not matched to a gene: 4. The CDR3 contains 14 residues. Germline CDR1 reads SGDLS; CDR2 reads YYNGEE. CDR3 in amino acids: CASGRTGGNEKLFF. The CDR3 coding sequence is TGTGCCAGCGGGAGGACAGGGGGCAATGAAAAACTGTTTTTT.

The rearrangement links TRBV4-1 to TRBJ1-6, with TRBD1 as a possible D gene (6 bases). This CDR3 region has 16 residues. V shed 0 bases and J shed 7 bases, with 13 bases lying between them. CDR1 and CDR2 (germline): MGHRA, YSYEKL. Here the CDR3 reads CASSQDWGQENSPLHF. The CDR3 region has the DNA TGCGCCAGCAGCCAAGATTGGGGGCAGGAAAATTCACCCCTCCACTTT.

The chain recombines TRBV19 with TRBJ2-7; TRBD1 might be the D (5 bases). Trimming stripped 5 bases from V and 6 bases from J, with 17 bases between. Germline values: CDR1 LNHDA, CDR2 SQIVND (reference sequence). This CDR3 has 14 amino acids. The CDR3 DNA reads TGTGCCAGTAGTCACAGGTCCAGTTCGGCCGAGCAGTACTTC. Encoded protein: CASSHRSSSAEQYF.

The DNA for the CDR3 is TGTGCCTGGAGTGCTGAGGCCACAGATACGCAGTATTTT. Translation: CAWSAEATDTQYF. This chain connects TRBV30 to TRBJ2-3; D not certain. The V gene's germline CDR1 is GTSNPN and CDR2 SVGIG (reference sequence). The CDR3 contains 13 residues. Trimming stripped 1 base from V and 2 bases from J, with 7 bases between.

The rearrangement links TRBV30 to TRBJ2-5, with TRBD1 identical over 7 bases. Trimming removed 0 bases from V and 4 bases from J; junction bases left unmatched: 2. Germline-derived CDR1 and CDR2 are GTSNPN and SVGIG (reference sequence). The CDR3 consists of 13 residues. The CDR3 DNA follows: TGTGCCTGGAGTGTAGGGGGCGCAGAGACCCAGTACTTC. This sequence encodes CAWSVGGAETQYF.